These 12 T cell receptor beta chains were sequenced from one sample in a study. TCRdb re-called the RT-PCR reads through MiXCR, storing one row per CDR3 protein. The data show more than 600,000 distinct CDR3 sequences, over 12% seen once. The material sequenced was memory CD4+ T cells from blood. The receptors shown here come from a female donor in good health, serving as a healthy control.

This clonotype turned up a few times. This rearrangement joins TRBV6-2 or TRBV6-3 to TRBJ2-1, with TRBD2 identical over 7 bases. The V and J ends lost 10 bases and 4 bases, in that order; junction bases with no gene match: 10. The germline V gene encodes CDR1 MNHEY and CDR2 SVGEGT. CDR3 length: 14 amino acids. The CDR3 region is CATTRDYLYNEQFF. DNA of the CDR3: TGTGCCACAACCCGGGACTACCTTTACAATGAGCAGTTCTTC.

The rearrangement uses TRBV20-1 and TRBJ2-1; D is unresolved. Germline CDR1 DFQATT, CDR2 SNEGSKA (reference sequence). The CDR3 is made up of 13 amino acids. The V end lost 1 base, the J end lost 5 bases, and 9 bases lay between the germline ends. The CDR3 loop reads CSARGIRDNEQFF. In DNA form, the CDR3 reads TGCAGTGCTAGAGGGATTCGGGACAATGAGCAGTTCTTC.

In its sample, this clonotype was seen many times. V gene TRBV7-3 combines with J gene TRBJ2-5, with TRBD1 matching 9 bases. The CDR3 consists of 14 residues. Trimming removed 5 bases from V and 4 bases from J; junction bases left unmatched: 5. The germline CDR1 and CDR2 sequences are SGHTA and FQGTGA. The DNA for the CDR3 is TGTGCCAGCAGCCGAACAGGGGGCTCAGAGACCCAGTACTTC. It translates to CASSRTGGSETQYF.

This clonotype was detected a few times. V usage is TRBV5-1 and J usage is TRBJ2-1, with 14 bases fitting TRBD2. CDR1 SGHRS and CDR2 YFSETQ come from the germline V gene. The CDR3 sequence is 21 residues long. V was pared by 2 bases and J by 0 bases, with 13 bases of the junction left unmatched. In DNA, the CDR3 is TGCGCCAGCAGCTTCGCCCCGGGGACTAGCGGGAGTCGGGTCTCCTACAATGAGCAGTTCTTC. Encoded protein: CASSFAPGTSGSRVSYNEQFF.

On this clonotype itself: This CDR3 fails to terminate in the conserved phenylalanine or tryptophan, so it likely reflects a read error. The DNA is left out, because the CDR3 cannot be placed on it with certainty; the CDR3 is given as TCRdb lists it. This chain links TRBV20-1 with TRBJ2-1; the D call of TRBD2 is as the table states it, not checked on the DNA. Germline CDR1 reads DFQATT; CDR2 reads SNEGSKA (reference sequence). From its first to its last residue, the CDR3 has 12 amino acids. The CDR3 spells CSASPGTSGGVV.

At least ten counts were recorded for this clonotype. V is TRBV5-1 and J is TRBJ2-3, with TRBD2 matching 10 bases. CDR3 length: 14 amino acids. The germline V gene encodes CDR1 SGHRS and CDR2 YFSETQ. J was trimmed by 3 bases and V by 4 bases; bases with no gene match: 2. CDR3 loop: CASSASGSTDTQYF. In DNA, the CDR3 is TGCGCCAGCAGCGCTAGCGGGAGTACAGATACGCAGTATTTT.

The CDR3 nucleotides are TGCGCCAGCAGCCAAGAGTTCTCTAGCGGATACACAGATACGCAGTATTTT. This sequence encodes CASSQEFSSGYTDTQYF. The chain is built from TRBV4-3 and TRBJ2-3; the match to TRBD2 covers 7 bases. The CDR3 covers 17 residues. CDR1 is LGHNA and CDR2 is YSLEER in the germline V gene. V trimming: 0 bases; J trimming: 2 bases; junction bases outside the gene matches: 8.

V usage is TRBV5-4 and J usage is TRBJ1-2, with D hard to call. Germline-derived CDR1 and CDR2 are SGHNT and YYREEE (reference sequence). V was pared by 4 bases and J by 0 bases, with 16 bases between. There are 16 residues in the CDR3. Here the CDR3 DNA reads TGTGCCAGCAGCCCGGCGGTTGTCGCTTCTAACTATGGCTACACCTTC. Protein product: CASSPAVVASNYGYTF.

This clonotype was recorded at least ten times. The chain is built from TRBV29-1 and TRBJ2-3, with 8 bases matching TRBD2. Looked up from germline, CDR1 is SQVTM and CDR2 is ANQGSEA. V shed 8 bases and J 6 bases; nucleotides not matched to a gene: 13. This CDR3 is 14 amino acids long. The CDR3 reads CSYPTGLAGDTQYF. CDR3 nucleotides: TGCAGCTACCCAACAGGGCTAGCGGGCGATACGCAGTATTTT.

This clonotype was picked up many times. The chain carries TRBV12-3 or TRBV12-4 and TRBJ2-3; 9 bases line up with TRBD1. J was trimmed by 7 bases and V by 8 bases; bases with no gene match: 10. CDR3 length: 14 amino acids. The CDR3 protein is CASGLQGAVHTQYF. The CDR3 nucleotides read TGTGCCAGCGGCCTACAGGGGGCCGTACATACGCAGTATTTT.

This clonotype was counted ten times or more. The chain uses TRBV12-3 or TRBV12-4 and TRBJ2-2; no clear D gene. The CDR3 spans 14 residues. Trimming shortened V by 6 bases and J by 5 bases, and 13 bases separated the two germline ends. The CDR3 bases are TGTGCCAGCAGAAAAGCAAGGGATACCGGGGAGCTGTTTTTT. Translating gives CASRKARDTGELFF.

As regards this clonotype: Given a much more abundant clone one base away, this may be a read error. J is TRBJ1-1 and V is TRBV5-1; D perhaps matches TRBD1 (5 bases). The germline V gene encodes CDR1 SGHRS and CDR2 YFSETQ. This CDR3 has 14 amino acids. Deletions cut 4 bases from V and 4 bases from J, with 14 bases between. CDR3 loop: CASSHRGDGTEAFF. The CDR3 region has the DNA TGCGCCAGCAGCCATAGGGGCGACGGCACTGAAGCTTTCTTT.